This T cell receptor (beta chain) was identified during a study of blood T cells in healthy people across ages. Study-wide results and caveats: Age showed a roughly linear inverse relationship with TCR beta diversity per million T cells.

Primed by a sample-barcoded 5' primer and a J-beta primer mix, a second PCR proceeded for roughly 6 to 12 cycles. A minimum of 2.5 million CDR3-containing paired-end reads was obtained for each sample. TCRdb redid the calling of the 5' RACE reads with MiXCR, one entry per CDR3 protein. The sample contains 870,000 or so distinct CDR3 sequences, around 28% of which appear only once. In regard to this clonotype: Its antigen is not known. This may stem from a read error, because a much larger clone lies one nucleotide away.

The source is a woman older than 75 in good health. The sequenced sample consisted of blood.

CDR3 DNA: TGTGCCAGCAGCCGGGGACGGCACTATGGCTACACCTTC. This encodes CASSRGRHYGYTF. The rearrangement uses TRBV11-3 and TRBJ1-2; maybe TRBD1 (5 bases). V was trimmed by 5 bases and J by 3 bases, leaving 10 bases between them. This CDR3 contains 13 residues. Germline CDR1 reads SGHNT; CDR2 reads YENEEA.